These 8 T cell receptor beta chains came from one sample sequenced in a study of shared clonotypes between healthy human individuals. Profiling relied on immunoSEQ multiplex PCR, and the TCRdb table lists in-frame clones only, not all of them. The sample lists 2 million to 2.5 million clones, under 95% occurring once. Sample: naive CD4+ T cells from PBMCs. Documented subset: CD45RA+ positively selected. Receptors were obtained from a man aged 18 to 29 in good health. Some clones in this sample may be carry-over from other donors' samples.

The chain recombines TRBV7-2 with TRBJ1-2, with D possibly being TRBD1 (6 bases). The CDR3 length is 15 residues. Germline values: CDR1 SGHTA, CDR2 FQGNSA. Trimming cost V 5 bases and J 4 bases, with 17 bases left between them. The CDR3 loop reads CASSLIAGAAYGYTF. Here the CDR3 DNA reads TGTGCCAGCAGCCTTATAGCAGGGGCGGCCTATGGCTACACCTTC.

This clone was seen a single time. The chain joins TRBV10-1 to TRBJ2-4; D may be TRBD1 (6 bases). The length of the CDR3 is 17 residues. Germline CDR1 reads WNHNN; CDR2 reads SYGVQD (reference sequence). V lost 3 bases, J lost 0 bases, and 15 bases lay in between. The CDR3 nucleotides read TGCGCCAGCAGTGACATGAACAGGGCTCAAGCCAAAAACATTCAGTACTTC. Protein product: CASSDMNRAQAKNIQYF.

The chain recombines TRBV9 with TRBJ2-3; 11 positions match TRBD1. V gave up 2 bases and J gave up 4 bases; unmatched junction bases: 9. This CDR3 is 17 amino acids long. Germline V gene sequence: CDR1 SGDLS, CDR2 YYNGEE. The CDR3 sequence: CASSVRPGQGVSDTQYF. CDR3 nucleotide sequence: TGTGCCAGCAGCGTCCGACCGGGACAGGGGGTTTCAGATACGCAGTATTTT.

The rearrangement joins TRBV4-3 to TRBJ1-5; D possibly corresponds to TRBD1 (5 bases). V was pared by 2 bases and J by 2 bases, with 16 bases between. The CDR3 spans 17 residues. From germline, CDR1 is LGHNA and CDR2 YSLEER. CDR3 region: CASSQRRGVGGNQPQHF. DNA for the CDR3: TGCGCCAGCAGCCAAAGGCGAGGGGTTGGAGGCAATCAGCCCCAGCATTTT.

The chain uses TRBV28 and TRBJ2-5, with D tentatively TRBD1 (5 bases). V was pared by 3 bases and J by 7 bases, with 27 bases between. CDR3 length: 18 residues. Per germline, CDR1 MDHEN and CDR2 SYDVKM. CDR3 nucleotide sequence: TGTGCCAGCAGTTTCGGTATGTCCAGGACACGAATTAAGAGGACCCAGTACTTC. This codes for CASSFGMSRTRIKRTQYF.

V gene TRBV28 combines with J gene TRBJ1-1; TRBD1 agrees at 7 bases. J was trimmed by 4 bases and V by 11 bases; bases with no gene match: 7. The germline V gene has CDR1 MDHEN and CDR2 SYDVKM. The CDR3 consists of 12 residues. The CDR3 here is CAAGQGGTEAFF. Written as DNA, the CDR3 is TGTGCCGCAGGGCAGGGGGGCACTGAAGCTTTCTTT.

This clone was recorded once. This chain uses TRBV6-5 with TRBJ2-6, with D uncertain. V lost 5 bases and J lost 0, with 8 bases in between. In germline, CDR1 is MNHEY, CDR2 SVGAGI. This CDR3 spans 15 amino acids. CDR3 residues: CASSPSPSGANVLTF. The CDR3 DNA is TGTGCCAGCAGTCCCTCCCCCTCTGGGGCCAACGTCCTGACTTTC.

The J gene is TRBJ1-2, the V gene TRBV2; D remains unclear. The germline gives CDR1 SNHLY, CDR2 FYNNEI. The CDR3 length is 14 residues. Trimming left V 4 bases short and J 5 bases short, with 14 bases between. CDR3 sequence reads: CASSGLSRIYGYTF. The DNA of the CDR3 is TGTGCCAGCAGTGGCCTGAGTCGGATTTATGGCTACACCTTC. The whole variable domain, filled in from reference TRBV2 and TRBJ1-2, reads EPEVTQTPSHQVTQMGQEVILRCVPISNHLYFYWYRQILGQKVEFLVSFYNNEISEKSEIFDDQFSVERPDGSNFTLKIRSTKLEDSAMYFCASSGLSRIYGYTFGSGTRLTVV.